These 27 T cell receptor beta chains share one sample of origin, sequenced in a study of CD8 T cells in ankylosing spondylitis. TCRdb re-called the 5' RACE reads through MiXCR, storing one row per CDR3 protein. The data hold 200,000 to 300,000 distinct CDR3 sequences, with roughly a tenth observed a single time. The sequenced sample consisted of blood, either unsorted or a sorted T cell fraction (not recorded which). The receptors shown here come from a male donor with ankylosing spondylitis or in good health (not recorded which).

The chain employs TRBV12-3 or TRBV12-4 and TRBJ2-6; D ambiguous. V dropped 8 bases and J dropped 3 bases, with 5 bases sitting between them. This CDR3 has 12 residues. The CDR3 DNA sequence: TGTGCCAGCGCCTATGGGGCCAACGTCCTGACTTTC. It encodes CASAYGANVLTF.

This clonotype showed up many times. The CDR3: CSVEAGRIAFF. The DNA of the CDR3 is TGCAGCGTTGAAGCGGGACGGATTGCTTTCTTT. The chain joins TRBV29-1 to TRBJ1-1; a weak D match, TRBD1 (5 bases). The CDR3 is 11 residues long. The germline gives CDR1 SQVTM, CDR2 ANQGSEA. V lost 1 base, J lost 11 bases, and 11 bases lay in between.

V usage is TRBV29-1 and J usage is TRBJ2-7; TRBD1 agrees at 9 bases. Per the germline V gene, CDR1 is SQVTM and CDR2 is ANQGSEA. V trimming: 7 bases; J trimming: 1 base; junction bases outside the gene matches: 11. CDR3 length: 15 amino acids. DNA of the CDR3: TGCAGCGCGGGACAGGGTTGGACGGGTTCCTACGAGCAGTACTTC. It translates to CSAGQGWTGSYEQYF.

This clonotype was observed many times. The rearrangement links TRBV20-1 to TRBJ1-6; the match to TRBD1 covers 7 bases. The CDR3 has 16 amino acids. V gave up 4 bases and J gave up 1 base; unmatched junction bases: 7. Germline CDR1 is DFQATT and CDR2 is SNEGSKA (reference sequence). CDR3 residues: CSATTGIRSYNSPLHF. The CDR3 DNA reads as TGCAGTGCTACGACAGGGATAAGGTCCTATAATTCACCCCTCCACTTT.

The chain links TRBV5-1 to TRBJ1-5; no clear D gene. Germline V gene lookup returns CDR1 SGHRS and CDR2 YFSETQ. This CDR3 spans 13 amino acids. Trimming left V 4 bases short and J 0 bases short, with 5 bases between. CDR3 DNA: TGCGCCAGCAGCGTCTCTAGCAATCAGCCCCAGCATTTT. Translating it yields CASSVSSNQPQHF. The full variable domain, with the rest looked up from reference TRBV5-1 and TRBJ1-5, is KAGVTQTPRYLIKTRGQQVTLSCSPISGHRSVSWYQQTPGQGLQFLFEYFSETQRNKGNFPGRFSGRQFSNSRSEMNVSTLELGDSALYLCASSVSSNQPQHFGDGTRLSIL.

This clonotype was counted a few times. CDR3: CASSFTRIQGNTEAFF. CDR3 bases: TGTGCCAGCAGCTTCACGAGGATTCAGGGGAACACTGAAGCTTTCTTT. The chain has TRBV7-9 and TRBJ1-1; D perhaps matches TRBD1 (5 bases). The CDR3 has 16 residues. Trimming took 3 bases from V and 1 from J, leaving 15 bases between them. Germline V gene data show CDR1 as SEHNR and CDR2 as FQNEAQ (reference sequence). The whole variable domain, remainder taken from reference TRBV7-9 and TRBJ1-1, is DTGVSQNPRHKITKRGQNVTFRCDPISEHNRLYWYRQTLGQGPEFLTYFQNEAQLEKSRLLSDRFSAERPKGSFSTLEIQRTEQGDSAMYLCASSFTRIQGNTEAFFGQGTRLTVV.

The table lists this clonotype with many counts. The gene calls are TRBV27 and TRBJ1-2; D not certain. CDR1 and CDR2 from the germline V gene are MNHEY and SMNVEV (reference sequence). This CDR3 is 13 amino acids long. V shed 2 bases and J shed 8 bases, with 12 bases lying between them. The CDR3 spells CASSLAGFEGYTF. Written as DNA, the CDR3 is TGTGCCAGCAGTTTAGCAGGTTTTGAAGGCTACACCTTC.

At least ten counts were recorded for this clonotype. V and J are TRBV4-1 and TRBJ1-4; 9 nucleotides line up with TRBD1. The trim removed 3 bases at V and 4 bases at J, leaving 3 bases unmatched. The CDR3 contains 15 residues. CDR1 and CDR2 from the germline V gene are MGHRA and YSYEKL. CDR3 loop: CASSQPGQGNEKLFF. The CDR3 nucleotides read TGCGCCAGCAGCCAGCCGGGACAGGGTAATGAAAAACTGTTTTTT.

The chain joins TRBV4-1 to TRBJ1-4; D not certain. The germline gives CDR1 MGHRA, CDR2 YSYEKL. This CDR3 spans 15 amino acids. Trimming removed 4 bases from V and 8 bases from J, with 17 bases in between. The CDR3 region is CASSPSPLSREKLFF. The CDR3 bases are TGCGCCAGCAGCCCCTCCCCCCTAAGTCGGGAAAAACTGTTTTTT.

Many counts were recorded for this clonotype. The rearrangement links TRBV9 to TRBJ2-3, with no clear D. CDR3 length equals 15 residues. Trimming took off 0 bases at V and 4 bases at J, with 12 bases between the two ends. CDR1 SGDLS and CDR2 YYNGEE come from the germline V gene. CDR3 residues: CASSVGGSYPDTQYF. The CDR3 DNA sequence: TGTGCCAGCAGCGTAGGCGGCTCCTACCCAGATACGCAGTATTTT.

This clonotype was found many times. V usage is TRBV19 and J usage is TRBJ2-3, with D possibly matching TRBD2 (6 bases). CDR1 is LNHDA, CDR2 SQIVND, per germline (reference sequence). The V end was cut by 5 bases, the J end by 5 bases, with 11 bases between. The CDR3 length is 13 residues. CDR3: CASSPSEGDTQYF. The CDR3 nucleotides read TGTGCCAGTAGTCCCTCGGAGGGAGATACGCAGTATTTT.

This chain connects TRBV6-1 to TRBJ2-3; D might be TRBD1 or TRBD2, each matching 5 bases. The V and J ends lost 6 bases and 5 bases respectively, with 21 bases between them. Germline V gives CDR1 MNHNS, CDR2 SASEGT. The CDR3 sequence is 16 residues long. CDR3 sequence reads: CASRSTGTTSGDTQYF. The CDR3 DNA follows: TGTGCCAGCAGGTCAACCGGGACGACCTCGGGAGATACGCAGTATTTT.

This clonotype was seen many times. The rearrangement uses TRBV30 and TRBJ2-5; no clear D gene. Germline V gives CDR1 GTSNPN, CDR2 SVGIG (reference sequence). V shed 5 bases and J shed 2 bases, with 18 bases lying between them. The CDR3 length is 15 residues. The CDR3 region has the DNA TGTGCCTGGGCCCCCGCGACCGGGCCACAAGAGACCCAGTACTTC. Its translation is CAWAPATGPQETQYF.

The rearrangement uses TRBV5-1 and TRBJ2-2, with 9 bases identical to TRBD2. There are 15 residues in the CDR3. V shed 3 bases, J shed 4 bases, and the junction held 4 bases outside the gene matches. Germline V gene lookup returns CDR1 SGHRS and CDR2 YFSETQ. The CDR3 nucleotides are TGCGCCAGCAGCTGGGCGGGAGGGAGCACCGGGGAGCTGTTTTTT. It yields the protein CASSWAGGSTGELFF.

This clonotype was recorded at least ten times. The chain employs TRBV6-1 and TRBJ1-2; D remains ambiguous. Trimming cost V 3 bases and J 5 bases, with 10 bases left between them. CDR3 length equals 13 residues. Germline loops: CDR1 MNHNS, CDR2 SASEGT. The CDR3: CASSELARYGYTF. In DNA, the CDR3 is TGTGCCAGCAGTGAGCTCGCACGGTATGGCTACACCTTC.

There are a few counts of this clonotype. J is TRBJ2-3 and V is TRBV29-1; 10 bases agree with TRBD2. The CDR3 consists of 16 residues. Trimming cost V 0 bases and J 4 bases; bases outside gene matches: 7. In germline, CDR1 is SQVTM, CDR2 ANQGSEA. The CDR3 DNA sequence: TGCAGCGTTGAAGATCCAGCGGGAGGGGGGGCAGATACGCAGTATTTT. This encodes CSVEDPAGGGADTQYF.

At least ten counts were recorded for this clonotype. This chain joins TRBV20-1 and TRBJ2-7; D is uncertain. Germline CDR1 DFQATT, CDR2 SNEGSKA (reference sequence). The CDR3 contains 13 residues. V lost 4 bases and J lost 0, with 10 bases in between. CDR3 protein: CSAMGGSSYEQYF. The CDR3 nucleotides are TGCAGTGCTATGGGCGGAAGCTCCTACGAGCAGTACTTC.

In this sample, this clonotype turned up many times. The V and J genes are TRBV19 and TRBJ1-2, with a possible D match to TRBD1 (5 bases). The CDR3 loop spans 14 amino acids. The V end was cut by 6 bases, the J end by 8 bases, with 19 bases between. CDR1 and CDR2 (germline): LNHDA, SQIVND (reference sequence). CDR3 bases: TGTGCCAGTAGAAGCGGCCCAGGGTCGGAGGGCTACACCTTC. It encodes CASRSGPGSEGYTF.

This clonotype was counted many times. This chain uses TRBV30 with TRBJ1-1; the D is unclear. From germline, CDR1 is GTSNPN and CDR2 SVGIG (reference sequence). V was trimmed by 0 bases and J by 1 base, leaving 9 bases between them. The CDR3 is made up of 14 amino acids. The CDR3 sequence is CAWSVRQRNTEAFF. DNA for the CDR3: TGTGCCTGGAGTGTACGACAAAGGAACACTGAAGCTTTCTTT. Full variable domain (remainder filled in from reference TRBV30 and TRBJ1-1): SQTIHQWPATLVQPVGSPLSLECTVEGTSNPNLYWYRQAAGRGLQLLFYSVGIGQISSEVPQNLSASRPQDRQFILSSKKLLLSDSGFYLCAWSVRQRNTEAFFGQGTRLTVV.

This clonotype was counted only a few times. The chain joins TRBV7-9 to TRBJ2-3, with D possibly TRBD2 on 6 matching bases. The CDR3 is 15 amino acids. Trimming removed 3 bases at V and 2 bases at J, with 12 bases between. CDR1 and CDR2 from the germline V gene are SEHNR and FQNEAQ (reference sequence). CDR3 DNA: TGTGCCAGCAGCTTGGCGGGAATACACACAGATACGCAGTATTTT. This encodes CASSLAGIHTDTQYF.

This clonotype was observed many times. The rearrangement uses TRBV20-1 and TRBJ2-7; TRBD1 agrees at 8 bases. J was trimmed by 2 bases and V by 2 bases; bases with no gene match: 5. The CDR3 runs 14 residues. The germline CDR1 and CDR2 sequences are DFQATT and SNEGSKA (reference sequence). In DNA form, the CDR3 reads TGCAGTGCTAGACCAGGGGGCTCGGCCTACGAGCAGTACTTC. Translating it yields CSARPGGSAYEQYF.

This clonotype showed up just a few times. The chain uses TRBV4-1 and TRBJ1-1, with TRBD1 matching 8 bases. The CDR3 covers 16 residues. The junction had 7 bases not matched to a gene; V was cut back by 0 bases and J by 4 bases. Germline-derived CDR1 and CDR2 are MGHRA and YSYEKL. CDR3 loop: CASSQDRAGGITEAFF. Written as DNA, the CDR3 is TGCGCCAGCAGCCAAGATCGGGCAGGGGGCATCACTGAAGCTTTCTTT.

This clonotype appeared many times. The chain has TRBV20-1 and TRBJ2-3; 7 bases map to TRBD2. With V trimmed by 0 bases and J by 2 bases, 8 bases remained unmatched. Germline V lookup: CDR1 DFQATT, CDR2 SNEGSKA (reference sequence). This CDR3 spans 16 amino acids. CDR3 residues: CSARDLLAEHTDTQYF. DNA for the CDR3: TGCAGTGCTAGAGATCTCCTAGCGGAACACACAGATACGCAGTATTTT.

This clonotype was counted many times. The chain employs TRBV4-2 and TRBJ2-5; possibly TRBD1 or TRBD2 for D (5 bases each). Between the trimmed V and J ends, which lost 4 bases and 2 bases, there was a span of 14 bases. Germline CDR1 LGHNA, CDR2 YNFKEQ. This CDR3 region has 15 residues. The CDR3 coding sequence is TGTGCCAGCAGCCCGGGGTCGGGGCCTCAAGAGACCCAGTACTTC. It specifies CASSPGSGPQETQYF.

The sample holds many counts of this clonotype. The genes are TRBV24-1 and TRBJ1-2; tentative D call: TRBD1 (5 bases). The V gene's germline CDR1 is KGHDR and CDR2 SFDVKD. The CDR3 is 14 residues long. Trimming took off 2 bases at V and 8 bases at J, with 14 bases between the two ends. CDR3 residues: CATSDSGSAGGYTF. CDR3 bases: TGTGCCACCAGTGATTCAGGGTCCGCGGGGGGCTACACCTTC.

V and J are TRBV6-1 and TRBJ2-4, with 8 bases lining up with TRBD1. From germline, CDR1 is MNHNS and CDR2 SASEGT. CDR3 size: 15 residues. Trimming at V came to 5 bases and at J to 3 bases, leaving 6 bases not matched to a gene. As DNA, the CDR3 is TGTGCCAGCAGTAAGACAGGGGATGACAAAAACATTCAGTACTTC. Translating it yields CASSKTGDDKNIQYF.

This clonotype was seen at least ten times. V and J are TRBV11-2 and TRBJ2-3; 9 bases align to TRBD2. CDR3 length: 18 amino acids. Germline values: CDR1 SGHAT, CDR2 FQNNGV. Losses at the gene ends were 0 bases for V and 3 bases for J; bases not matched to a gene: 10. The CDR3 region is CASSLEFSGRGGTDTQYF. Here the CDR3 DNA reads TGTGCCAGCAGCTTAGAGTTTAGCGGGAGAGGTGGGACAGATACGCAGTATTTT.